Below, 15 T cell receptor beta chains from the same sample are listed, as sequenced in a study of cytomegalovirus exposure and HLA in healthy donors. A multiplex PCR was run with 60 Vbeta primers and 13 Jbeta primers. Data came from immunoSEQ multiplex PCR; TCRdb stores just in-frame clones and leaves some out. The record lists approximately 150,000 clones, of which the ten most abundant hold 1.6%. The sequenced sample consisted of PBMCs. The receptors were sampled from a woman between 50 and 59 years old in good health and CMV-seronegative.

This sequence joins TRBV4-2 and TRBJ2-1, with 9 bases fitting TRBD2. The V and J ends lost 1 base and 8 bases, in that order; junction bases with no gene match: 9. This CDR3 has 16 residues. The germline V gene has CDR1 LGHNA and CDR2 YNFKEQ. CDR3 bases: TGTGCCAGCAGCCAAGTAAGGGCGGGGGGGCCTGATGAGCAGTTCTTC. Its protein is CASSQVRAGGPDEQFF.

The chain combines TRBV10-1 with TRBJ2-2, with TRBD2 matching over 9 bases. The junction had 8 bases not matched to a gene; V was cut back by 4 bases and J by 8 bases. The CDR3 loop spans 15 amino acids. Germline loops: CDR1 WNHNN, CDR2 SYGVQD (reference sequence). The CDR3 DNA follows: TGCGCCAGCAGTGGCGGGACTAGCATACCTGGGGAGCTGTTTTTT. It specifies CASSGGTSIPGELFF.

In DNA, the CDR3 is TGCAGCGTGTCCAGGAACGTCAACACTGAAGCTTTCTTT. It yields the protein CSVSRNVNTEAFF. The rearrangement links TRBV29-1 to TRBJ1-1; D gene unclear. This CDR3 is 13 amino acids long. V was shortened by 6 bases and J by 2 bases, with 13 bases between the two germline ends. The germline V gene has CDR1 SQVTM and CDR2 ANQGSEA.

The rearrangement links TRBV27 to TRBJ2-7; TRBD2 matches at 9 bases. The CDR3 loop spans 15 amino acids. Germline loops: CDR1 MNHEY, CDR2 SMNVEV (reference sequence). V was clipped by 6 bases and J by 1 base; unmatched bases: 7. This CDR3 reads CASSQTSGPSYEQYF. CDR3 coding DNA: TGTGCCAGCAGCCAAACTAGCGGGCCTTCCTACGAGCAGTACTTC.

The chain couples TRBV7-3 to TRBJ2-5; D possibly corresponds to TRBD2 (6 bases). CDR3 length: 15 amino acids. V gave up 1 base and J gave up 4 bases, with 13 bases separating them. Per germline, CDR1 SGHTA and CDR2 FQGTGA. CDR3 sequence: CASSLRGVSGETQYF. DNA of the CDR3: TGTGCCAGCAGCTTAAGGGGGGTATCAGGAGAGACCCAGTACTTC. The full variable domain, in which reference TRBV7-3 and TRBJ2-5 provide the parts outside the CDR3, is GAGVSQTPSNKVTEKGKYVELRCDPISGHTALYWYRQSLGQGPEFLIYFQGTGAADDSGLPNDRFFAVRPEGSVSTLKIQRTERGDSAVYLCASSLRGVSGETQYFGPGTRLLVL.

This chain uses TRBV7-2 with TRBJ2-7; TRBD1 matches at 8 bases. In germline, CDR1 is SGHTA, CDR2 FQGNSA. The junction had 8 bases not matched to a gene; V was cut back by 4 bases and J by 3 bases. The CDR3 contains 15 residues. The CDR3 sequence: CASSSQVGQGYEQYF. The CDR3 DNA is TGTGCCAGCAGCTCCCAGGTCGGACAGGGCTACGAGCAGTACTTC.

The CDR3 spells CASSYGEGRTEAFF. The CDR3 DNA reads TGTGCCAGCAGTTACGGGGAGGGTAGGACTGAAGCTTTCTTT. The chain links TRBV6-5 to TRBJ1-1; D not resolved. CDR1 is MNHEY and CDR2 is SVGAGI in the germline V gene. V lost 2 bases and J lost 5, with 12 bases in between. The CDR3 consists of 14 residues.

The V gene is TRBV14, the J gene TRBJ2-2; D not certain. Trimming removed 2 bases at V and 5 bases at J, with 6 bases between. CDR3 length: 13 residues. Germline V gene sequence: CDR1 SGHDN, CDR2 FVKESK. CDR3 loop: CASSQLQTGELFF. In DNA form, the CDR3 reads TGTGCCAGCAGCCAATTACAGACCGGGGAGCTGTTTTTT. Supplemented by reference TRBV14 and TRBJ2-2, the full variable domain reads EAGVTQFPSHSVIEKGQTVTLRCDPISGHDNLYWYRRVMGKEIKFLLHFVKESKQDESGMPNNRFLAERTGGTYSTLKVQPAELEDSGVYFCASSQLQTGELFFGEGSRLTVL.

This chain uses TRBV5-1 with TRBJ2-4; maybe TRBD1 (5 bases). Germline values: CDR1 SGHRS, CDR2 YFSETQ. The germline V and J ends were trimmed by 2 bases and 3 bases, with 12 bases remaining between them. This CDR3 contains 15 residues. This CDR3 reads CASSFEGVGKNIQYF. The CDR3 coding sequence is TGCGCCAGCAGCTTTGAAGGGGTTGGCAAAAACATTCAGTACTTC.

The rearrangement links TRBV30 to TRBJ2-5; D might be TRBD2 (6 bases). The V end was cut by 4 bases, the J end by 4 bases, with 13 bases between. CDR1 is GTSNPN, CDR2 SVGIG, per germline (reference sequence). The CDR3 loop spans 13 amino acids. CDR3 DNA sequence: TGTGCCTGGATACCTTCCGGGGGAGAGACCCAGTACTTC. It yields the protein CAWIPSGGETQYF. The full variable domain, rest sourced from reference TRBV30 and TRBJ2-5, is SQTIHQWPATLVQPVGSPLSLECTVEGTSNPNLYWYRQAAGRGLQLLFYSVGIGQISSEVPQNLSASRPQDRQFILSSKKLLLSDSGFYLCAWIPSGGETQYFGPGTRLLVL.

J is TRBJ1-4 and V is TRBV6-4, with a possible D match to TRBD1 (5 bases). Trimming stripped 0 bases from V and 5 bases from J, with 19 bases between. CDR3 length: 18 amino acids. Germline CDR1 is MRHNA and CDR2 is SNTAGT. Here the CDR3 reads CASSDSGLGGLRNEKLFF. The CDR3, as DNA: TGTGCCAGCAGTGACTCGGGCTTGGGGGGTCTCCGAAATGAAAAACTGTTTTTT.

The V and J genes are TRBV28 and TRBJ2-1; weak D call: TRBD2 (5 bases). V lost 8 bases, J lost 7 bases, and 12 bases lay in between. The CDR3 is made up of 12 amino acids. The germline CDR1 and CDR2 sequences are MDHEN and SYDVKM. In DNA, the CDR3 is TGTGCCAGCCGGACCCGAGGGAATGAGCAGTTCTTC. It translates to CASRTRGNEQFF.

The chain is built from TRBV11-2 and TRBJ1-2, with D unresolved. The CDR3 spans 12 residues. Per germline, CDR1 SGHAT and CDR2 FQNNGV. The V gene lost 5 bases and the J gene lost 4 bases, with 8 bases spanning the gap. CDR3 amino acids: CASSPEGYGYTF. The DNA of the CDR3 is TGTGCCAGCAGCCCAGAGGGCTATGGCTACACCTTC.

This chain uses TRBV27 with TRBJ1-1, with 8 bases fitting TRBD1. The V gene end was trimmed by 9 bases and the J gene end by 10 bases; junction bases not matched to a gene: 10. The CDR3 has 12 residues. Germline CDR1 reads MNHEY; CDR2 reads SMNVEV (reference sequence). For the CDR3, the DNA is TGTGCCAGAACTGGGACAGGTGGAGTAGCTTTCTTT. The encoded protein is CARTGTGGVAFF.

In DNA form, the CDR3 reads TGTGCCAGCAGCGTAGTGTCGGGAGAATACAATGAGCAGTTCTTC. This translates into CASSVVSGEYNEQFF. The chain links TRBV9 to TRBJ2-1; a possible D gene is TRBD2 (6 bases). The CDR3 consists of 15 residues. Trimming left V 0 bases short and J 4 bases short, with 11 bases between. The germline V gene has CDR1 SGDLS and CDR2 YYNGEE.